The 30 T cell receptor beta chains reported below all come from one sample, sequenced in a study of post-analysis software for immune sequencing data. Overall study results and limits: Patients used five TRBV segments, including TRBV5-6, TRBV5-1 and TRBV20-1, more often than controls.

No cognate antigen is known for these TCRs. The authors incorporated unique molecular identifiers into the TCR beta cDNA libraries. TCRdb reanalysed the PCR reads using MiXCR and keeps one entry per CDR3 protein. The data show approximately 630,000 distinct CDR3 sequences, approximately 59% seen once. Sequencing was done on a sample of blood. The source of these receptors is a girl aged 2 to 10 with multiple sclerosis.

The rearrangement uses TRBV13 and TRBJ1-2; D unresolved. Germline-derived CDR1 and CDR2 are PRHDT and FYEKMQ (reference sequence). V shed 5 bases and J shed 4 bases, with 11 bases lying between them. CDR3 length equals 13 residues. This CDR3 reads CASSLGNVYGYTF. CDR3 DNA sequence: TGTGCCAGCAGCCTGGGGAACGTCTATGGCTACACCTTC.

V usage is TRBV29-1 and J usage is TRBJ1-1, with D unclear. CDR3 length: 10 residues. Deletions cut 4 bases from V and 10 bases from J, with 10 bases between. Germline assignment: CDR1 SQVTM and CDR2 ANQGSEA. CDR3 in DNA: TGCAGCGTTGCCACAAGCGGAGCTTTCTTT. Its protein is CSVATSGAFF.

The sample holds a few counts of this clonotype. The V gene is TRBV2, the J gene TRBJ2-5, with D tentatively TRBD1 (5 bases). Trimming stripped 3 bases from V and 1 base from J, with 9 bases between. From germline, CDR1 is SNHLY and CDR2 FYNNEI. The CDR3 is 14 amino acids. In nucleotides, the CDR3 is TGTGCCAGCAGTGATGGGGCAGGCCAAGAGACCCAGTACTTC. It yields the protein CASSDGAGQETQYF.

This clonotype has a handful of counts. This chain uses TRBV20-1 with TRBJ2-2; 13 nucleotides align to TRBD2. V gave up 4 bases and J gave up 4 bases; unmatched junction bases: 3. Germline V gives CDR1 DFQATT, CDR2 SNEGSKA (reference sequence). The CDR3 has 15 residues. CDR3 sequence: CSATGLAGTTGELFF. CDR3 nucleotide sequence: TGCAGTGCTACGGGACTAGCGGGGACCACCGGGGAGCTGTTTTTT.

This clonotype was seen more than once but under ten times. The chain uses TRBV20-1 and TRBJ2-7, with D unresolved. The V gene's germline CDR1 is DFQATT and CDR2 SNEGSKA (reference sequence). The ends were cut back, 1 base at V and 1 base at J, with 8 bases in the middle. The length of the CDR3 is 13 residues. The CDR3 spells CSARGQSSYEQYF. Written as DNA, the CDR3 is TGCAGTGCTAGAGGTCAATCATCCTACGAGCAGTACTTC.

V is TRBV5-1 and J is TRBJ2-7; 8 nucleotides match TRBD2. The germline CDR1 and CDR2 sequences are SGHRS and YFSETQ. The CDR3 length is 14 residues. After removal of 3 bases from V and 4 bases from J, the junction contained 6 bases not matched to a gene. The CDR3 DNA is TGCGCCAGCAGCTGGTCAAGCGGGAGTTACGAGCAGTACTTC. Encoded protein: CASSWSSGSYEQYF. The full variable domain, in which reference TRBV5-1 and TRBJ2-7 provide the parts outside the CDR3, is KAGVTQTPRYLIKTRGQQVTLSCSPISGHRSVSWYQQTPGQGLQFLFEYFSETQRNKGNFPGRFSGRQFSNSRSEMNVSTLELGDSALYLCASSWSSGSYEQYFGPGTRLTVT.

The CDR3 loop reads CASRPGQGHYGYTF. CDR3 DNA: TGTGCCAGCAGGCCTGGACAGGGCCACTATGGCTACACCTTC. V is TRBV12-3 or TRBV12-4 and J is TRBJ1-2; 8 positions match TRBD1. V lost 6 bases to trimming and J lost 3 bases; unmatched junction nucleotides: 6. This CDR3 contains 14 residues.

The chain is built from TRBV4-3 and TRBJ2-1; TRBD2 is a possible D gene (7 bases). CDR1 is LGHNA and CDR2 is YSLEER in the germline V gene. The CDR3 loop spans 16 amino acids. V was cut by 4 bases and J by 4 bases, with 17 bases left in between. The CDR3 DNA is TGCGCCAGCAGCCCTAGCCGGGGGGCCGCGTACAATGAGCAGTTCTTC. As protein: CASSPSRGAAYNEQFF.

A remark on this clonotype: The junction does not match germline at one end; this may be a read error. The gene calls are TRBV7-2 and TRBJ2-6; D might be TRBD1 or TRBD2, each matching 5 bases. The V gene's germline CDR1 is SGHTA and CDR2 FQGNSA. The CDR3 is 18 residues long. The CDR3 sequence is CASSSRQRFNSGANVLTF. The DNA of the CDR3 is TGTGCCAGCAGCTCCCGACAGCGGTTTAACTCTGGGGCCAACGTCTTGACTTTC. Based on the CDR3 plus reference TRBV7-2 and TRBJ2-6, the full variable domain is GAGVSQSPSNKVTEKGKDVELRCDPISGHTALYWYRQSLGQGLEFLIYFQGNSAPDKSGLPSDRFSAERTGGSVSTLTIQRTQQEDSAVYLCASSSRQRFNSGANVLTFGAGSRLTVL.

In this sample, this clonotype turned up a few times. This chain joins TRBV20-1 and TRBJ2-7, with 7 bases aligning to TRBD2. Germline values: CDR1 DFQATT, CDR2 SNEGSKA (reference sequence). The CDR3 runs to 12 residues. Germline trimming cut 8 bases from V and 5 bases from J; bases unmatched to any gene: 9. CDR3: CSLRSGTNEQYF. CDR3 coding DNA: TGCAGTCTAAGGTCAGGGACTAACGAGCAGTACTTC.

The V gene is TRBV7-2, the J gene TRBJ2-3; 8 nucleotides match TRBD1. Germline V gene lookup returns CDR1 SGHTA and CDR2 FQGNSA. The CDR3 is 15 residues long. V shed 4 bases, J shed 2 bases, and the junction held 5 bases outside the gene matches. The CDR3 nucleotides read TGTGCCAGCAGCTACGGACAGGGATTCACAGATACGCAGTATTTT. Protein product: CASSYGQGFTDTQYF.

The chain has TRBV19 and TRBJ1-5; D ambiguous. The CDR3 is 15 residues long. Germline-derived CDR1 and CDR2 are LNHDA and SQIVND (reference sequence). V was shortened by 8 bases and J by 7 bases, with 21 bases between the two germline ends. CDR3 DNA sequence: TGTGCCAGTCGAATATCGGGGTCAAGGGCCCAGCCCCAGCATTTT. Protein product: CASRISGSRAQPQHF.

The chain carries TRBV20-1 and TRBJ1-5, with 10 positions matching TRBD1. The CDR3 consists of 16 residues. Germline lookup yields CDR1 DFQATT and CDR2 SNEGSKA (reference sequence). V lost 0 bases, J lost 7 bases, and 9 bases stayed unmatched. CDR3 coding DNA: TGCAGTGCTAGAGATGGGACAGGGGCTAGCTGGCAGCCCCAGCATTTT. Residues: CSARDGTGASWQPQHF.

The chain couples TRBV5-1 to TRBJ2-5; D may correspond to TRBD1 or TRBD2 (6 bases each). From germline, CDR1 is SGHRS and CDR2 YFSETQ. The CDR3 sequence is 13 residues long. With 4 bases removed from V and 7 bases from J, the gap between germline ends came to 14 bases. CDR3 protein: CASSAEGGGTQYF. The CDR3 nucleotides read TGCGCCAGCAGCGCCGAGGGGGGCGGGACCCAGTACTTC.

V is TRBV27 and J is TRBJ1-5; D might be TRBD1 (6 bases). Deletions cut 6 bases from V and 0 bases from J, with 12 bases between. Germline V gene sequence: CDR1 MNHEY, CDR2 SMNVEV (reference sequence). This CDR3 has 15 residues. The CDR3 DNA reads TGTGCCAGCAGCCAGGGGCCCGATAGCAATCAGCCCCAGCATTTT. It is translated as CASSQGPDSNQPQHF.

This clonotype has just a few counts. This chain joins TRBV20-1 and TRBJ2-7, with TRBD2 identical over 7 bases. The CDR3 sequence is 14 residues long. Germline V gives CDR1 DFQATT, CDR2 SNEGSKA (reference sequence). The trim removed 0 bases at V and 5 bases at J, leaving 7 bases unmatched. Written as DNA, the CDR3 is TGCAGTGCTAGAGAGGTCGGGAGGAGCCACGAGCAGTACTTC. Residues: CSAREVGRSHEQYF.

In the case of this clonotype: A read error may account for a junction end that differs from germline. This rearrangement joins TRBV6-2 or TRBV6-3 to TRBJ2-7; 9 bases are shared with TRBD1. The end of the DNA is better explained by TRBJ2-5, so the J call may be wrong. This CDR3 has 13 residues. The germline V gene has CDR1 MNHEY and CDR2 SVGEGT. In nucleotides, the CDR3 is TGTGCCAACAGTCCGACAGGGGGGAAGACCCAGTACTTC. Translated, it gives CANSPTGGKTQYF.

The chain is built from TRBV7-2 and TRBJ2-5, with D perhaps matching TRBD2 (6 bases). The CDR3 is 14 amino acids. Trimming stripped 5 bases from V and 5 bases from J, with 15 bases between. The germline CDR1 and CDR2 sequences are SGHTA and FQGNSA. CDR3 nucleotides: TGTGCCAGCAGCCCCTCGTCGGGGGTGGAGACCCAGTACTTC. Its translation: CASSPSSGVETQYF.

This chain joins TRBV20-1 and TRBJ1-6; D remains unclear. CDR3 length: 13 amino acids. Germline CDR1 is DFQATT and CDR2 is SNEGSKA (reference sequence). DNA for the CDR3: TGCAGCGCATTGGAGAACTCCGTCTCACCCCTCCACTTT. Protein sequence: CSALENSVSPLHF.

The genes are TRBV6-5 and TRBJ1-2, with D tentatively TRBD1 (6 bases). The CDR3 covers 13 residues. Trimming left V 6 bases short and J 3 bases short, with 11 bases between. Germline assignment: CDR1 MNHEY and CDR2 SVGAGI. The DNA for the CDR3 is TGTGCCAGCAGACAGGGTCCAGACTATGGCTACACCTTC. Translated, it gives CASRQGPDYGYTF.

This chain uses TRBV9 with TRBJ2-5; possibly TRBD2 for D (5 bases). The CDR3 runs 14 residues. Germline CDR1 reads SGDLS; CDR2 reads YYNGEE. The V end was cut by 0 bases, the J end by 3 bases, with 9 bases between. The chain's CDR3 is CASSVGGEEETQYF. Here the CDR3 DNA reads TGTGCCAGCAGCGTAGGGGGAGAGGAAGAGACCCAGTACTTC.

The rearrangement joins TRBV5-1 to TRBJ2-5; 14 bases agree with TRBD2. The J call is doubtful: the DNA matches TRBJ2-7 better. The germline gives CDR1 SGHRS, CDR2 YFSETQ. This CDR3 region has 16 residues. The CDR3 nucleotides are TGCGCCAGCAGCTCGGGACTAGCGGGAGATAGCTACGAGCAGTACTTC. Translation: CASSSGLAGDSYEQYF.

The chain links TRBV6-2 or TRBV6-3 to TRBJ2-7; no clear D gene. Germline-derived CDR1 and CDR2 are MNHEY and SVGEGT. Trimming took off 0 bases at V and 4 bases at J, with 7 bases between the two ends. The CDR3 has 13 amino acids. The CDR3 nucleotides read TGTGCCAGCAGTTACTCGATCGGTTACGAGCAGTACTTC. This codes for CASSYSIGYEQYF.

The chain joins TRBV28 to TRBJ2-1; either TRBD1 or TRBD2 may supply D (6 bases each). V lost 5 bases to trimming and J lost 7 bases, with 12 bases between them. This CDR3 has 13 residues. Germline V gene sequence: CDR1 MDHEN, CDR2 SYDVKM. The CDR3 DNA reads TGTGCCAGCAGTAGGGGGGCCGATAATGAGCAGTTCTTC. Translation gives CASSRGADNEQFF.

This clonotype came up once. The rearrangement links TRBV14 to TRBJ2-3, with D perhaps matching TRBD1 (5 bases). Germline CDR1 and CDR2: SGHDN and FVKESK. This CDR3 has 17 amino acids. V dropped 4 bases and J dropped 5 bases, with 22 bases sitting between them. CDR3 sequence reads: CASSRRVSVNGLDTQYF. The CDR3 region has the DNA TGTGCCAGCAGCCGCAGGGTGTCAGTTAATGGATTAGATACGCAGTATTTT.

This chain links TRBV6-1 with TRBJ2-3; the D gene is possibly TRBD2 (5 bases). V was trimmed by 0 bases and J by 0 bases, leaving 10 bases between them. The germline CDR1 and CDR2 sequences are MNHNS and SASEGT. The length of the CDR3 is 16 residues. In nucleotides, the CDR3 is TGTGCCAGCAGTGAAGCAGCGGACGGAAGCACAGATACGCAGTATTTT. Translated: CASSEAADGSTDTQYF.

The CDR3 DNA reads as TGCAGCGCTTCGGCCGAAATGAACACTGAAGCTTTCTTT. Its protein is CSASAEMNTEAFF. V is TRBV29-1 and J is TRBJ1-1; D gene ambiguous. The CDR3 is 13 residues long. The germline V and J ends were trimmed by 7 bases and 0 bases, with 12 bases remaining between them. Germline-derived CDR1 and CDR2 are SQVTM and ANQGSEA.

This chain joins TRBV4-1 and TRBJ2-3, with a weak D call TRBD1 (8 bases). The ends were cut back, 2 bases at V and 5 bases at J, with 14 bases in the middle. Germline V lookup: CDR1 MGHRA, CDR2 YSYEKL. This CDR3 contains 15 residues. In DNA, the CDR3 is TGCGCCAGCAGCCAACCTACAGGGGGGGAAGATACGCAGTATTTT. This sequence encodes CASSQPTGGEDTQYF.

The genes are TRBV29-1 and TRBJ1-1; no definite D call. Germline-derived CDR1 and CDR2 are SQVTM and ANQGSEA. Deletions cut 5 bases from V and 1 base from J, with 11 bases between. This CDR3 comprises 13 residues. In DNA, the CDR3 is TGCAGCGTTAGTGCGGCAGGGAACACTGAAGCTTTCTTT. This encodes CSVSAAGNTEAFF.

This sequence joins TRBV14 and TRBJ2-5; 8 bases line up with TRBD1. Germline assignment: CDR1 SGHDN and CDR2 FVKESK. The CDR3 is made up of 13 amino acids. The trim removed 3 bases at V and 5 bases at J, leaving 2 bases unmatched. The CDR3 nucleotides are TGTGCCAGCAGCCATCGGGACAGGGAGACCCAGTACTTC. This sequence encodes CASSHRDRETQYF. Full variable domain (remainder filled in from reference TRBV14 and TRBJ2-5): EAGVTQFPSHSVIEKGQTVTLRCDPISGHDNLYWYRRVMGKEIKFLLHFVKESKQDESGMPNNRFLAERTGGTYSTLKVQPAELEDSGVYFCASSHRDRETQYFGPGTRLLVL.